This T cell receptor (beta chain) was observed in a study of T cell repertoires in aging, cancer and after chemotherapy (dated by TCRdb to between 2018 and 2021). General notes on the study: Donors were distributed across six age groups ranging from 30 or younger to 70 or older, with at least three individuals included per group. The full dataset contained roughly 8.8 million TCR reads. Control TCR repertoires from healthy donors were recorded across several months to years, and re-sampling revealed clear clonal overlap. Peripheral blood TCR beta repertoires from healthy donors and cancer patients were profiled to examine immunoaging and T cell reconstitution after chemotherapy. The cohort comprised some 220 cancer patients, 94 with hematological and roughly 120 with solid cancers, plus 95 healthy donors as a reference group.

The germline V end is reduced by 4 bases and the J end by 9 bases; junction bases left unmatched: 7. Its CDR3 holds 13 amino acids, cysteine through phenylalanine. The read is trimmed to its CDR3 DNA, 39 bases read in frame from base 1. The germline V gene (reference sequence) sets CDR1 to DFQATT and CDR2 to SNEGSKA. As regards this clonotype: The antigen it binds to is not known. Nothing much larger sits one base from this clone, and base qualities are not available.

Genomic DNA extracted from peripheral blood, rather than sorted cells or RNA, was used as the source for amplification of TCR beta rearrangements. Here is what the overall study found, with its caveats: Untreated patients with hematological or solid cancers showed significantly lower blood TCR diversity and higher clonality than age-matched healthy donors. In both cancer cohorts, median generation probability rose over the chemotherapy interval, which suggests that the repertoire was reconstituted through rebound thymic output. It was noted by the authors that conclusions about immunological memory after chemotherapy cannot be drawn from the repertoire data. Declining TCR diversity with age in healthy donors was mainly explained by loss of richness; in cancer patients, loss of evenness also contributed.

Using a mixed TRB-A/B primer pool, multiplex touch-down PCR amplified rearranged TRB sequences covering the V, D and J segments. Illumina adapters and sample indices were attached to the amplicons through two consecutive PCR reactions run with Phusion HS II polymerase. Amplicons were gel-purified with the NucleoSpin Gel and PCR Clean-up kit, then checked with Qubit and an Agilent 2100 Bioanalyzer. Libraries were sequenced on an Illumina MiSeq using 600-cycle, single-indexed, paired-end runs. Regarding the original processing steps: MiXCR versions 2.12 and 3.0.5 were used to process the TRB sequences. Each unique CDR3 nucleotide sequence was treated as one clone, and only productive sequences with two or more reads were kept. Repertoire metrics included Shannon diversity, evenness, clonality (one minus evenness), and alpha-parameterized diversity profiles from alpha 0 to 5. The IGoR algorithm was used to calculate generation probabilities for clones in the paired samples taken before and after chemotherapy. The raw public reads went through TCRdb reprocessing: fastp at Q25, MiXCR clone calling, in-frame beta chains kept. Duplicate CDR3 protein sequences are folded into a single record with the most common DNA and genes. These V and J calls rely on TCRdb rather than the paper's analysis. In this sample the table shows about 11,000 distinct CDR3 sequences, approximately 32% of which occur a single time. The ten largest clones add up to over 15% of the sample.

The TCR sequence derives from a human donor in good health. The donor label of this sample is uncertain. The sequencing sample was made of blood. The chain is assembled from TRBV20-1 and TRBJ2-1; TRBD2 aligns with 9 central bases. The CDR3 sequence is CSAIRIAGVEQFF. The DNA sequence follows: TGCAGTGCTATCCGGATAGCGGGAGTTGAGCAGTTCTTC.